The 21 T cell receptor beta chains reported below all come from one sample, sequenced in a study of long-term antiretroviral therapy in people with HIV. The run of the v3.0 immunoSEQ assay was at survey level. Only in-frame clones appear in the TCRdb table, and some are missing; sequencing was by immunoSEQ multiplex PCR. In the table there are fewer than 45,000 clones, 70% to 90% of which are singletons. Sequencing used unsorted PBMCs, obtained approximately 2.9 years before starting antiretroviral therapy. These receptors originate from a woman in her 30s with HIV.

This sequence joins TRBV6-1 and TRBJ1-2; weak D call: TRBD1 (6 bases). This CDR3 has 14 residues. Per germline, CDR1 MNHNS and CDR2 SASEGT. V was pared by 6 bases and J by 8 bases, with 19 bases between. CDR3 nucleotide sequence: TGTGCCAGCAGCCTGACAGGTCCTAAGGGAGGCTACACCTTC. Protein sequence: CASSLTGPKGGYTF.

This clone was seen a few times. This chain links TRBV7-9 with TRBJ1-6; D not certain. Trimming took off 1 base at V and 7 bases at J, with 11 bases between the two ends. This CDR3 region has 15 residues. Germline CDR1 is SEHNR and CDR2 is FQNEAQ (reference sequence). The CDR3 region has the DNA TGTGCCAGCAGCTTAGGAGGCATTCAGAATTCACCCCTCCACTTT. Protein product: CASSLGGIQNSPLHF.

V is TRBV10-3 and J is TRBJ2-2, with TRBD2 matching 12 bases. This CDR3 is built from 18 residues. CDR1 and CDR2 (germline): ENHRY, SYGVKD. V trimming: 5 bases; J trimming: 4 bases; junction bases outside the gene matches: 11. The CDR3 DNA reads TGTGCCATCAGTCGGGCTAGCGGGGGGGTGAGGCTCACCGGGGAGCTGTTTTTT. It specifies CAISRASGGVRLTGELFF.

This rearrangement joins TRBV19 to TRBJ2-1, with no clear D. The germline V gene encodes CDR1 LNHDA and CDR2 SQIVND (reference sequence). Trimming stripped 6 bases from V and 0 bases from J, with 6 bases between. This CDR3 region has 13 residues. CDR3 coding DNA: TGTGCCAGTAGCCCGGGCTCCTACAATGAGCAGTTCTTC. It specifies CASSPGSYNEQFF.

J is TRBJ2-1 and V is TRBV6-6; D is undetermined. The CDR3 is 14 amino acids. Germline-derived CDR1 and CDR2 are MNHNY and SVGAGI (reference sequence). V was clipped by 1 base and J by 6 bases, with 10 bases between them. CDR3 DNA: TGTGCCAGCAGTTACTTAGAGACGGTCAATGAGCAGTTCTTC. Translation gives CASSYLETVNEQFF.

V is TRBV5-1 and J is TRBJ1-3; D may be TRBD1 (6 bases). Trimming removed 3 bases from V and 0 bases from J, with 13 bases in between. Germline V CDR1 and CDR2: SGHRS, YFSETQ. CDR3 size: 16 residues. Written as DNA, the CDR3 is TGCGCCAGCAGCTCCCAGGGGACCTCCTCTGGAAACACCATATATTTT. Its translation: CASSSQGTSSGNTIYF. The full variable domain, rest sourced from reference TRBV5-1 and TRBJ1-3, is KAGVTQTPRYLIKTRGQQVTLSCSPISGHRSVSWYQQTPGQGLQFLFEYFSETQRNKGNFPGRFSGRQFSNSRSEMNVSTLELGDSALYLCASSSQGTSSGNTIYFGEGSWLTVV.

The CDR3 DNA follows: TGCGCCAGCAGCTTGGAAGTGGGAGGCTACACCTTC. This translates into CASSLEVGGYTF. This chain connects TRBV5-1 to TRBJ1-2; D is uncertain. The CDR3 runs to 12 residues. V shed 0 bases and J shed 8 bases, with 8 bases lying between them. Germline CDR1 reads SGHRS; CDR2 reads YFSETQ.

This chain links TRBV10-3 with TRBJ2-2, with D possibly TRBD2 on 5 matching bases. Germline assignment: CDR1 ENHRY and CDR2 SYGVKD. The CDR3 totals 13 residues. The V and J ends lost 10 bases and 2 bases respectively, with 11 bases between them. CDR3 nucleotides: TGTGCCACCCAAGAGGGAAACACCGGGGAGCTGTTTTTT. Translating it yields CATQEGNTGELFF.

The chain joins TRBV19 to TRBJ1-4, with a possible D match to TRBD1 (5 bases). This CDR3 is 17 amino acids long. V lost 10 bases, J lost 3 bases, and 24 bases lay in between. CDR1 LNHDA and CDR2 SQIVND come from the germline V gene (reference sequence). The DNA for the CDR3 is TGTGCCACCCTCGACCCAGGGTCCGGATGGTCTAATGAAAAACTGTTTTTT. It encodes CATLDPGSGWSNEKLFF.

In regard to this clone: This sample also contains other DNA sequences that code for the same CDR3. The rearrangement joins TRBV5-1 to TRBJ1-2; perhaps TRBD1 as D (6 bases). There are 14 residues in the CDR3. V gave up 0 bases and J gave up 8 bases, with 14 bases separating them. Germline CDR1 reads SGHRS; CDR2 reads YFSETQ. CDR3 sequence reads: CASSLEQGSGGYTF. The CDR3, as DNA: TGCGCCAGCAGCTTGGAACAGGGATCTGGCGGCTACACCTTC. Full variable domain (rest looked up from reference TRBV5-1 and TRBJ1-2): KAGVTQTPRYLIKTRGQQVTLSCSPISGHRSVSWYQQTPGQGLQFLFEYFSETQRNKGNFPGRFSGRQFSNSRSEMNVSTLELGDSALYLCASSLEQGSGGYTFGSGTRLTVV.

The V gene is TRBV5-6, the J gene TRBJ2-6; 8 nucleotides match TRBD1. The CDR3 sequence is 17 residues long. The J segment lost 0 bases and the V segment lost 3 bases, leaving 5 bases of the junction unmatched. CDR1 is SGHDT, CDR2 YYEEEE, per germline. The CDR3 nucleotides read TGTGCCAGCAGCTCCAGGGGGCACTTCTCTGGGGCCAACGTCCTGACTTTC. It encodes CASSSRGHFSGANVLTF.

The V gene is TRBV6-5, the J gene TRBJ1-6; tentatively, D is TRBD1 (5 bases). This CDR3 region has 14 residues. Deletions cut 6 bases from V and 0 bases from J, with 6 bases between. The germline V gene has CDR1 MNHEY and CDR2 SVGAGI. CDR3 nucleotide sequence: TGTGCCAGCAGCGACAGCTCCTATAATTCACCCCTCCACTTT. This sequence encodes CASSDSSYNSPLHF.

This chain uses TRBV9 with TRBJ1-1; D call uncertain. The germline V gene has CDR1 SGDLS and CDR2 YYNGEE. V dropped 0 bases and J dropped 2 bases, with 8 bases sitting between them. The CDR3 runs to 14 residues. As DNA, the CDR3 is TGTGCCAGCAGCGTAGGCAACATAAACACTGAAGCTTTCTTT. Residues: CASSVGNINTEAFF.

This chain links TRBV30 with TRBJ1-4; D is ambiguous. Germline CDR1 reads GTSNPN; CDR2 reads SVGIG (reference sequence). V was shortened by 4 bases and J by 5 bases, with 14 bases between the two germline ends. The CDR3 is 14 amino acids. CDR3 sequence (DNA): TGTGCCTGGAATGAACCGGGAGCAAATGAAAAACTGTTTTTT. This translates into CAWNEPGANEKLFF.

The chain has TRBV6-1 and TRBJ1-5, with D uncertain. The CDR3 runs to 14 residues. The germline V gene encodes CDR1 MNHNS and CDR2 SASEGT. V gave up 3 bases and J gave up 4 bases, with 10 bases separating them. The CDR3 DNA is TGTGCCAGCAGTGACGGGTGGGGAAATCAGCCCCAGCATTTT. Its translation: CASSDGWGNQPQHF.

The V call is TRBV6-5, the J call TRBJ1-4; D is unresolved. This CDR3 has 13 amino acids. V was clipped by 7 bases and J by 4 bases, with 10 bases between them. The V gene's germline CDR1 is MNHEY and CDR2 SVGAGI. CDR3 amino acids: CASKRVVNEKLFF. The CDR3 DNA reads as TGTGCCAGCAAAAGAGTTGTTAATGAAAAACTGTTTTTT.

The chain joins TRBV5-1 to TRBJ2-1; TRBD2 matches 7 bases. The CDR3 totals 15 residues. CDR1 is SGHRS and CDR2 is YFSETQ in the germline V gene. V lost 2 bases and J lost 3; bases outside the gene matches: 5. CDR3 in DNA: TGCGCCAGCAGCTTATCCGGGGGGATCTACAATGAGCAGTTCTTC. It is translated as CASSLSGGIYNEQFF. Using reference TRBV5-1 and TRBJ2-1 for the parts outside the CDR3, the full variable domain is KAGVTQTPRYLIKTRGQQVTLSCSPISGHRSVSWYQQTPGQGLQFLFEYFSETQRNKGNFPGRFSGRQFSNSRSEMNVSTLELGDSALYLCASSLSGGIYNEQFFGPGTRLTVL.

This rearrangement joins TRBV6-4 to TRBJ2-3, with D perhaps given as TRBD1 or TRBD2 (6 bases each). This CDR3 has 15 amino acids. Germline V CDR1 and CDR2: MRHNA, SNTAGT. V shed 3 bases and J shed 7 bases, with 17 bases lying between them. CDR3 sequence: CASSESVGGGNTQYF. For the CDR3, the DNA is TGTGCCAGCAGTGAGTCCGTGGGGGGCGGAAATACGCAGTATTTT.

This chain links TRBV19 with TRBJ2-2, with 8 nucleotides matching TRBD2. J was trimmed by 0 bases and V by 7 bases; bases with no gene match: 1. The CDR3 loop spans 14 amino acids. Germline V CDR1 and CDR2: LNHDA, SQIVND (reference sequence). The CDR3 spells CASMRGANTGELFF. The CDR3 coding sequence is TGTGCCAGTATGCGGGGGGCGAACACCGGGGAGCTGTTTTTT.

The genes are TRBV7-9 and TRBJ1-1; D not certain. V lost 4 bases, J lost 2 bases, and 8 bases lay in between. There are 13 residues in the CDR3. The germline V gene encodes CDR1 SEHNR and CDR2 FQNEAQ (reference sequence). In DNA form, the CDR3 reads TGTGCCAGCAGCTATTCAGATAACACTGAAGCTTTCTTT. Translating gives CASSYSDNTEAFF.

The chain has TRBV7-8 and TRBJ2-5; D unresolved. The germline gives CDR1 SGHVS, CDR2 FQNEAQ. Trimming took 3 bases from V and 2 from J, leaving 22 bases between them. The CDR3 contains 18 residues. The CDR3 spells CASSLSMTSFWVQETQYF. The DNA for the CDR3 is TGTGCCAGCAGCTTGTCAATGACTTCTTTCTGGGTACAAGAGACCCAGTACTTC.